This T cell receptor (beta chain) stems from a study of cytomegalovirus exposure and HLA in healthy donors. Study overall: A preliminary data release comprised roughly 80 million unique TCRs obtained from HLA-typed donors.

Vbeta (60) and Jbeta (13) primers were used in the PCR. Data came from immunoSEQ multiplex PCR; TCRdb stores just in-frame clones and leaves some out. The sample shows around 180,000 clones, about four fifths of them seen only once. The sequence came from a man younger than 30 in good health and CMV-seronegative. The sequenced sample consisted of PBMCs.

The chain's CDR3 is CASSQEEARANEKLFF. The CDR3, as DNA: TGCGCCAGCAGCCAAGAGGAGGCGAGGGCTAATGAAAAACTGTTTTTT. The chain has TRBV4-1 and TRBJ1-4; D remains ambiguous. The CDR3 contains 16 residues. Germline V lookup: CDR1 MGHRA, CDR2 YSYEKL. V was clipped by 0 bases and J by 3 bases, with 11 bases between them.